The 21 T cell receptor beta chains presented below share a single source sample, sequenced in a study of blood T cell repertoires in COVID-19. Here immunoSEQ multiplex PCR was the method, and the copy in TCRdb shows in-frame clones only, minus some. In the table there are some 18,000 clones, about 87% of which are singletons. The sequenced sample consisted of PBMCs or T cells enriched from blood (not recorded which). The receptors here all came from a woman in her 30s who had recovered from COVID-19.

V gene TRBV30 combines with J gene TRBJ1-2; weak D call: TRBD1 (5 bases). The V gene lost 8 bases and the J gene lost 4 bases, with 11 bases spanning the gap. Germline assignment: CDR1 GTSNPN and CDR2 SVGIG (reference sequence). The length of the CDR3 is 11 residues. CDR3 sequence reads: CALGGLYGYTF. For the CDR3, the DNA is TGTGCCCTGGGGGGACTCTATGGCTACACCTTC.

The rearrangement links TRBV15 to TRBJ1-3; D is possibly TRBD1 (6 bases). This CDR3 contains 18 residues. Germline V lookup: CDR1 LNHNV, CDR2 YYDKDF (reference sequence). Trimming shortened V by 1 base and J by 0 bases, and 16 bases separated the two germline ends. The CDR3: CATSRGGGGLGSGNTIYF. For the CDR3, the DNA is TGTGCCACCAGCAGAGGTGGGGGGGGGCTCGGCTCTGGAAACACCATATATTTT. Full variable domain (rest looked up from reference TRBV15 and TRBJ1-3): DAMVIQNPRYQVTQFGKPVTLSCSQTLNHNVMYWYQQKSSQAPKLLFHYYDKDFNNEADTPDNFQSRRPNTSFCFLDIRSPGLGDTAMYLCATSRGGGGLGSGNTIYFGEGSWLTVV.

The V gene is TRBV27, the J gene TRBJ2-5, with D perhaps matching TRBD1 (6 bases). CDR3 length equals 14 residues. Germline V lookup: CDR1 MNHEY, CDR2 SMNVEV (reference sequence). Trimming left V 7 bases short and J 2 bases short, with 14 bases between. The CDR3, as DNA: TGTGCCAGCACCCAGACAGGACCTCAAGAGACCCAGTACTTC. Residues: CASTQTGPQETQYF.

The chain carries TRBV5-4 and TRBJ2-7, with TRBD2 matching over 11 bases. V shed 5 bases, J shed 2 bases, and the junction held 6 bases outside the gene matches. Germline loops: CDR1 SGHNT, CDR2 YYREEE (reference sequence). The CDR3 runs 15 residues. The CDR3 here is CASREALAGAYEQYF. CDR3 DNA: TGTGCCAGCAGAGAAGCACTAGCGGGGGCCTACGAGCAGTACTTC. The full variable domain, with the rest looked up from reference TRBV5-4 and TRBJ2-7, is ETGVTQSPTHLIKTRGQQVTLRCSSQSGHNTVSWYQQALGQGPQFIFQYYREEENGRGNFPPRFSGLQFPNYSSELNVNALELDDSALYLCASREALAGAYEQYFGPGTRLTVT.

In DNA form, the CDR3 reads TGTGCCAGCAGCAGTACCGGGACAGGGGAGACCCAGTACTTC. Amino acids: CASSSTGTGETQYF. The V call is TRBV7-6, the J call TRBJ2-5, with TRBD1 matching over 9 bases. Germline V CDR1 and CDR2: SGHVS, FNYEAQ. The V gene end was trimmed by 5 bases and the J gene end by 5 bases; junction bases not matched to a gene: 6. This CDR3 is 14 amino acids long.

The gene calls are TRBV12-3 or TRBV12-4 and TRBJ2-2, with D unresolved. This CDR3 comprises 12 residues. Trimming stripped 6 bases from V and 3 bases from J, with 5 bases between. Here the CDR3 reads CASSPDTGELFF. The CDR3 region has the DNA TGTGCCAGCAGCCCTGACACCGGGGAGCTGTTTTTT.

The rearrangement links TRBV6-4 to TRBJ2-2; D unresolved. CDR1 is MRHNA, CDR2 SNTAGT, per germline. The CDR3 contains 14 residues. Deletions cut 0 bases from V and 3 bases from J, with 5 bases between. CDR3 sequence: CASSDSFDTGELFF. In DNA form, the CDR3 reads TGTGCCAGCAGTGACTCGTTCGACACCGGGGAGCTGTTTTTT.

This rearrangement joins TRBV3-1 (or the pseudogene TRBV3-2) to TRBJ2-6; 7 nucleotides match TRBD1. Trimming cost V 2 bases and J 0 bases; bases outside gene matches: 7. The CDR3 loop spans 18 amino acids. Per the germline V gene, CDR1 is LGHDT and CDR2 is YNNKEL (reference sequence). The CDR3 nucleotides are TGTGCCAGCAGCCAACACCCGGGACAGAGCTCTGGGGCCAACGTCCTGACTTTC. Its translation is CASSQHPGQSSGANVLTF.

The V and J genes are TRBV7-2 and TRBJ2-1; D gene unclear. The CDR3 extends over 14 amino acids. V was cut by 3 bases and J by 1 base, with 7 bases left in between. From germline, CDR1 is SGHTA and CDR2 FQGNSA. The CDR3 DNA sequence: TGTGCCAGCAGCTTTAGCAAGTCCTACAATGAGCAGTTCTTC. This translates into CASSFSKSYNEQFF.

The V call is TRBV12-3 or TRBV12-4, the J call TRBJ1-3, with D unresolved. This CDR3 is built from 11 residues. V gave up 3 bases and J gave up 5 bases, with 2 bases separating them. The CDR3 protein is CASSFRNTIYF. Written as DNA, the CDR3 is TGTGCCAGCAGTTTCAGAAACACCATATATTTT.

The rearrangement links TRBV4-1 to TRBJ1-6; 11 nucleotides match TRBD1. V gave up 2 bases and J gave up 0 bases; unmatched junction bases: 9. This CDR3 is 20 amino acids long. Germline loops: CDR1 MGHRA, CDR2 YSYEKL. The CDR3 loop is CASSQKPGQGVGSYNSPLHF. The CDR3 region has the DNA TGCGCCAGCAGCCAAAAACCGGGACAGGGGGTTGGCTCCTATAATTCACCCCTCCACTTT.

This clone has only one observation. This CDR3 is CASSPRGPSNQPQHF. DNA of the CDR3: TGCGCCAGCAGCCCCAGGGGGCCTAGCAATCAGCCCCAGCATTTT. The V and J genes are TRBV4-1 and TRBJ1-5; 8 bases are a match to TRBD1. The CDR3 spans 15 residues. The V and J ends lost 4 bases and 0 bases, in that order; junction bases with no gene match: 2. CDR1 is MGHRA, CDR2 YSYEKL, per germline.

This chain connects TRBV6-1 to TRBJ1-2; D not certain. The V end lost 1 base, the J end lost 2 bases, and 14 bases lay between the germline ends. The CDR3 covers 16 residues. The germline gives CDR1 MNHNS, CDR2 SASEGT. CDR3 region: CASSEGYSSPNYGYTF. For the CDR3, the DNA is TGTGCCAGCAGTGAAGGCTATTCTTCCCCGAACTATGGCTACACCTTC.

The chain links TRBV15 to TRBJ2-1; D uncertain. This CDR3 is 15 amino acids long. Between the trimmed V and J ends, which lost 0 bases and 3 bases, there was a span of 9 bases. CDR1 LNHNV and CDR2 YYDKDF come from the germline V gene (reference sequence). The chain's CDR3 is CATSRDRRVYNEQFF. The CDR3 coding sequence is TGTGCCACCAGCAGAGATAGAAGAGTCTACAATGAGCAGTTCTTC.

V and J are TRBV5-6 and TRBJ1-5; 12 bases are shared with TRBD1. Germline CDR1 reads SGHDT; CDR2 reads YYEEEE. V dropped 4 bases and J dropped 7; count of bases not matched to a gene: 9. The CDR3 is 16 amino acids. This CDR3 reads CASSPGQGAPEQPQHF. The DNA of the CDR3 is TGTGCCAGCAGCCCGGGACAGGGGGCGCCTGAACAGCCCCAGCATTTT.

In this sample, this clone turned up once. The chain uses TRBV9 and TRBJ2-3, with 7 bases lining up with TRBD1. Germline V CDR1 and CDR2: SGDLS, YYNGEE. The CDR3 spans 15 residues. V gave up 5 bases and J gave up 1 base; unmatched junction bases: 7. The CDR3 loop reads CASSTPQGGTDTQYF. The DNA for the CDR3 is TGTGCCAGCAGTACTCCCCAGGGGGGCACAGATACGCAGTATTTT.

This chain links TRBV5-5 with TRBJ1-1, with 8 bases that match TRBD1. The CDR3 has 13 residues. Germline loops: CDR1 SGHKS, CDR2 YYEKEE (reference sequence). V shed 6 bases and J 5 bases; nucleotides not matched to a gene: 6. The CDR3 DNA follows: TGTGCCAGCAAGGACAGGGTAAAGACTGAAGCTTTCTTT. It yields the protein CASKDRVKTEAFF.

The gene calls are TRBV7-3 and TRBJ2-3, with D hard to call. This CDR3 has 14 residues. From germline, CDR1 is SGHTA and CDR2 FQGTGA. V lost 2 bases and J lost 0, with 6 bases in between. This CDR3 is CASSLWQSTDTQYF. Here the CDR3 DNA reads TGTGCCAGCAGCTTATGGCAGAGCACAGATACGCAGTATTTT.

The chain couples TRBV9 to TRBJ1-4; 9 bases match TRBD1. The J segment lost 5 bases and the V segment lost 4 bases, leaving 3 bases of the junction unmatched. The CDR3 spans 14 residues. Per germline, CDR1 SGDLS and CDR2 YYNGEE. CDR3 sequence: CASSRGQGNEKLFF. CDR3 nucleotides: TGTGCCAGCAGCCGGGGACAGGGCAATGAAAAACTGTTTTTT.

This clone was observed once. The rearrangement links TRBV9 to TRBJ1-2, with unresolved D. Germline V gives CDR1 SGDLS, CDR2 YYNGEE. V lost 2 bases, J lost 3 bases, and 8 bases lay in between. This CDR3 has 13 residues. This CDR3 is CASSVGEDYGYTF. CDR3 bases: TGTGCCAGCAGCGTCGGGGAGGACTATGGCTACACCTTC.

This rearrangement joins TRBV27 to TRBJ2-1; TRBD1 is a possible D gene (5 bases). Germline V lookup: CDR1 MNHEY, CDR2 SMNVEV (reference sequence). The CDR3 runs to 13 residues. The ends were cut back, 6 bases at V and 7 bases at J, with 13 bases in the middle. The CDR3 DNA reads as TGTGCCAGCAGCTCAGGGTCGGTAAATGAGCAGTTCTTC. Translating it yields CASSSGSVNEQFF.